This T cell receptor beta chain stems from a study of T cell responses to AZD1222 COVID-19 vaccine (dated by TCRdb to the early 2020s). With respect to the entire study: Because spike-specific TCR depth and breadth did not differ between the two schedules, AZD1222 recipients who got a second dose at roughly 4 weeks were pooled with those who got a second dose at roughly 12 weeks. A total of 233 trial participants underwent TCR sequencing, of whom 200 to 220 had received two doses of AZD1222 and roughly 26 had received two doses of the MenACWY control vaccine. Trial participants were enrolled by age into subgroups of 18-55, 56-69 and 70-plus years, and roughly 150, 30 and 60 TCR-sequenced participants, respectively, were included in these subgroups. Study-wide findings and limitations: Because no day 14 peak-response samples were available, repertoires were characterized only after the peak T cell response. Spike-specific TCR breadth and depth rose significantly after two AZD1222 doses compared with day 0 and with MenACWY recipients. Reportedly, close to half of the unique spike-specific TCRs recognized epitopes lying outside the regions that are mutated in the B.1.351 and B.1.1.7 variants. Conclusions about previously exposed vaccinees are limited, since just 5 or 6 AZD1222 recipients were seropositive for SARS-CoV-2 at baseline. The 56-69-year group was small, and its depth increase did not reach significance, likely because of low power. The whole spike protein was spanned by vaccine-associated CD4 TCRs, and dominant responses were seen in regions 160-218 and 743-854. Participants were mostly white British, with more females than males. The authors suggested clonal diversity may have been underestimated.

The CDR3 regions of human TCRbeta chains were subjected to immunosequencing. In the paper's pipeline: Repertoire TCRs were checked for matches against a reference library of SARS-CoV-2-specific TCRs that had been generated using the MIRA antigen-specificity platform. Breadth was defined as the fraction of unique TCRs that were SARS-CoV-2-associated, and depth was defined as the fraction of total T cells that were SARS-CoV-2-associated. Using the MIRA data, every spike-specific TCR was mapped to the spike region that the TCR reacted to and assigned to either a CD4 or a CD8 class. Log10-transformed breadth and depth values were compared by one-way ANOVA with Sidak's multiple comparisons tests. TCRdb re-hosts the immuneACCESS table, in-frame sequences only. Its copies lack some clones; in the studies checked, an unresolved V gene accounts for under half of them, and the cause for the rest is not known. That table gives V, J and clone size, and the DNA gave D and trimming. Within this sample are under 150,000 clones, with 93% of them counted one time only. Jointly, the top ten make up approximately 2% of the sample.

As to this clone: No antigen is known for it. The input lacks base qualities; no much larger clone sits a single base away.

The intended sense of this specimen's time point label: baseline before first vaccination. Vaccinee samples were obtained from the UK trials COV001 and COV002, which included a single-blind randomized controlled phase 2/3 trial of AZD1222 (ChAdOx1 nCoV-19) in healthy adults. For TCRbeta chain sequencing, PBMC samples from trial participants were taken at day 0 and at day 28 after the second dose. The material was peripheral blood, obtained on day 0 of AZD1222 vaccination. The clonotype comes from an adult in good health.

The sequenced DNA: TGTGCCAGCAGCCCGGGACCCGAGGGGTATGGCTACACCTTC. Its amino acids are CASSPGPEGYGYTF. The sequence is built from TRBV5-6 and TRBJ1-2, and TRBD1 may be the D gene, going by 5 matching bases. V drops 4 bases and J drops 5 bases, leaving 15 bases in between. Including cysteine and phenylalanine, the CDR3 has 14 amino acids. The retained sequence is limited to the CDR3, 42 bases, with the frame set at the first base. The germline V gene provides CDR1 SGHDT and CDR2 YYEEEE.